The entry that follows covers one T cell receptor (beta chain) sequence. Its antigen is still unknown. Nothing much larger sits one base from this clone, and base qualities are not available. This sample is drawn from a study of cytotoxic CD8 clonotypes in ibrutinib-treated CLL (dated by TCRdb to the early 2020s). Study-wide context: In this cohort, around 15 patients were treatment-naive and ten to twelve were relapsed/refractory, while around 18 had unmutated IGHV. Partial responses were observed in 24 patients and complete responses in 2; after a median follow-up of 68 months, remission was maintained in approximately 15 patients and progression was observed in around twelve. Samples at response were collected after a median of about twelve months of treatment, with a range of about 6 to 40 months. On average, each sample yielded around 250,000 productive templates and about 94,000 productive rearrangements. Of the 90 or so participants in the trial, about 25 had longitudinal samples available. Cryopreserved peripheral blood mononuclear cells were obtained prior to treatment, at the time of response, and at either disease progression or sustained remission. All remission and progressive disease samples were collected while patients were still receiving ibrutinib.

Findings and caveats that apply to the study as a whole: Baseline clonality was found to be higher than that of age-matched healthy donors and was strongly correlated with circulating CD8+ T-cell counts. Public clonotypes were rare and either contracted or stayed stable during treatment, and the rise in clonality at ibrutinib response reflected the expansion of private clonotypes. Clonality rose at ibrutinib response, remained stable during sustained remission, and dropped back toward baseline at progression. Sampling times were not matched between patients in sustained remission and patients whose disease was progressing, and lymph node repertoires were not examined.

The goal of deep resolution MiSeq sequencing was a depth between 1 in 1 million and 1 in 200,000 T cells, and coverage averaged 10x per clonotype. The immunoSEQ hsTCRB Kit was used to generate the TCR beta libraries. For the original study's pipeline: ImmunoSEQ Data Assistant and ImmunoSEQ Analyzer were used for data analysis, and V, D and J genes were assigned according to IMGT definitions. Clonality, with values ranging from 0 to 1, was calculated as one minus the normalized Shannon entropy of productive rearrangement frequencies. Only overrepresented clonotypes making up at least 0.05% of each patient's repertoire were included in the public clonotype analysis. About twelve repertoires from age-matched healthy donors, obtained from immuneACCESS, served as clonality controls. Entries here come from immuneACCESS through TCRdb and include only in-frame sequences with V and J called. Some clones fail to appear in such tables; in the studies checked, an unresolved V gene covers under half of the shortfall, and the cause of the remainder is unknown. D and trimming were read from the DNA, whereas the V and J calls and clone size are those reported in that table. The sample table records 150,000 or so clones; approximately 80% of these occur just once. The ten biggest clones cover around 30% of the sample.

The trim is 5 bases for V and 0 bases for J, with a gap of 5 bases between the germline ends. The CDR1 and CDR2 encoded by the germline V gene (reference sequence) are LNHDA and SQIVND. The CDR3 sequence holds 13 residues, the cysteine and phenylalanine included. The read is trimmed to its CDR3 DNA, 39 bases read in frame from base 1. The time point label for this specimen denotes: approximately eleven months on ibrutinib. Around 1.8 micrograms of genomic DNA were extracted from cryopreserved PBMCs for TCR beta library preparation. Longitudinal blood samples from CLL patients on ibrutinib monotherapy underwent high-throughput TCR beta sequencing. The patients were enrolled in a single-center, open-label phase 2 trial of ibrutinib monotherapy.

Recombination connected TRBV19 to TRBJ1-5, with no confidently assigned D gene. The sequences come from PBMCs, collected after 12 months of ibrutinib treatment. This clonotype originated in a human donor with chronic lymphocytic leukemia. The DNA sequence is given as TGTGCCAGTAGTGTCCTTAGCAATCAGCCCCAGCATTTT. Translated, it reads CASSVLSNQPQHF. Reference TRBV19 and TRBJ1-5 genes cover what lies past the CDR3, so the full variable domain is DGGITQSPKYLFRKEGQNVTLSCEQNLNHDAMYWYRQDPGQGLRLIYYSQIVNDFQKGDIAEGYSVSREKKESFPLTVTSAQKNPTAFYLCASSVLSNQPQHFGDGTRLSIL.